Below are 6 T cell receptor beta chains sequenced from a single sample in a study of cytomegalovirus exposure and HLA in healthy donors. With 60 Vbeta and 13 Jbeta primers, the PCR was carried out. The repertoire was sequenced with immunoSEQ multiplex PCR; TCRdb's copy has only in-frame clones and lacks some. The sample includes roughly 130,000 clones, roughly three quarters of them seen just once. The sample was PBMCs. These receptors all come from a man aged 18 to 30 in good health and CMV-seronegative.

The rearrangement uses TRBV29-1 and TRBJ2-1, with 9 nucleotides matching TRBD1. The CDR3 has 16 residues. The germline V gene encodes CDR1 SQVTM and CDR2 ANQGSEA. Trimming took 4 bases from V and 6 from J; bases not matched to a gene: 13. The CDR3 DNA sequence: TGCAGCGTTGTCTTTGTAAGGACAGGGGCACTCAATGAGCAGTTCTTC. Translation gives CSVVFVRTGALNEQFF.

This clone appeared a few times. CDR3 region: CASSYSFAGGTEAFF. As DNA, the CDR3 is TGTGCCAGCAGTTACTCGTTCGCGGGGGGCACTGAAGCTTTCTTT. V is TRBV6-5 and J is TRBJ1-1; tentative D call: TRBD1 (5 bases). Per germline, CDR1 MNHEY and CDR2 SVGAGI. Trimming left V 0 bases short and J 4 bases short, with 12 bases between. There are 15 residues in the CDR3.

J is TRBJ1-4 and V is TRBV6-5, with no clear D. The ends were cut back, 2 bases at V and 0 bases at J, with 7 bases in the middle. Germline V CDR1 and CDR2: MNHEY, SVGAGI. The CDR3 consists of 15 residues. The CDR3: CASSYTVATNEKLFF. For the CDR3, the DNA is TGTGCCAGCAGTTACACGGTTGCAACTAATGAAAAACTGTTTTTT.

This chain links TRBV30 with TRBJ1-1; 8 bases fit TRBD1. CDR1 and CDR2 (germline): GTSNPN, SVGIG (reference sequence). The CDR3 has 14 amino acids. The trim removed 0 bases at V and 4 bases at J, leaving 4 bases unmatched. The CDR3 DNA is TGTGCCTGGAGTGTAGGAACAGGGGGCACTGAAGCTTTCTTT. Translated, it gives CAWSVGTGGTEAFF.

V gene TRBV27 combines with J gene TRBJ2-7, with TRBD1 matching over 7 bases. The V and J ends lost 2 bases and 6 bases, in that order; junction bases with no gene match: 7. CDR1 and CDR2 from the germline V gene are MNHEY and SMNVEV (reference sequence). This CDR3 is 14 amino acids long. The CDR3, as DNA: TGTGCCAGCAGTTTAGAAGGGGCAGGGGGCGAGCAGTACTTC. Its translation is CASSLEGAGGEQYF.

The chain has TRBV19 and TRBJ2-7; D gene uncertain. Germline values: CDR1 LNHDA, CDR2 SQIVND (reference sequence). Trimming left V 3 bases short and J 2 bases short, with 14 bases between. The CDR3 runs 15 residues. Here the CDR3 reads CASSMVAASPYEQYF. DNA of the CDR3: TGTGCCAGTAGTATGGTAGCAGCCTCGCCCTACGAGCAGTACTTC.